These T cell receptor beta chains were read from a single sample in a study of T cell responses to AZD1222 COVID-19 vaccine. Generated by immunoSEQ multiplex PCR, the TCRdb table keeps only in-frame clones and is missing some. The sample shows 90,000 to 110,000 clones, roughly 87% of them seen only once. Specimen: peripheral blood, collected 28 days after the second AZD1222 dose. The source is an adult who received the AZD1222 COVID-19 vaccine. CDR3s include the opening cysteine and the closing phenylalanine or tryptophan. The order of the fields is CDR3 DNA, CDR3 protein, V gene, clone size, J gene, D gene. D genes are given only for firm matches. Not every row has a clone size; where given, it reads once, few, many or a size class.

DNA: TGTGCCAGCAGTCGACAGGCTAATGAGCAGTTCTTC
CDR3: CASSRQANEQFF
V: TRBV12-3/TRBV12-4
size: -
J: TRBJ2-1
D: -

DNA: TGTGCCAGCAGCGTGACAGGTCGGGAGACCCAGTACTTC
CDR3: CASSVTGRETQYF
V: TRBV9
size: -
J: TRBJ2-5
D: -

DNA: TGTGCCAGCAGTTTCTCACCGGGACAGACCTACGAGCAGTACTTC
CDR3: CASSFSPGQTYEQYF
V: TRBV28
size: -
J: TRBJ2-7
D: TRBD1

DNA: TGTGCCAGAGGGCTAGACCGGTACTCTGAGCAGTTCTTC
CDR3: CARGLDRYSEQFF
V: TRBV6-5
size: -
J: TRBJ2-1
D: -

DNA: TGTGCCAGCAGCGGGCGACAGGAAAGATTTAACTATGGCTACACCTTC
CDR3: CASSGRQERFNYGYTF
V: TRBV7-9
size: few
J: TRBJ1-2
D: -

DNA: TGTGCCACCAGCAGAGGCGGCGGGACCACCTACGAGCAGTACTTC
CDR3: CATSRGGGTTYEQYF
V: TRBV15
size: -
J: TRBJ2-7
D: -

DNA: TGTGCCAGCAACTATGGGGGAGGTTACTCCTACGAGCAGTACTTC
CDR3: CASNYGGGYSYEQYF
V: TRBV27
size: -
J: TRBJ2-7
D: -

DNA: TGTGCCAGCAGCTTAGGGGCAGGGGGTAGGTACGAGCAGTACTTC
CDR3: CASSLGAGGRYEQYF
V: TRBV11-2
size: few
J: TRBJ2-7
D: TRBD1

DNA: TGTGCCAGCACGAGGCGGGACCTCACCGGGGAGCTGTTTTTT
CDR3: CASTRRDLTGELFF
V: TRBV2
size: -
J: TRBJ2-2
D: -

DNA: TGTGCCAGCAGTGAAATGGCGGAGACCCAGTACTTC
CDR3: CASSEMAETQYF
V: TRBV6-1
size: -
J: TRBJ2-5
D: -

DNA: TGTGCCAGCAGTGAAGGACTAAGGGGTCGTCCCTATAATTCACCCCTCCACTTT
CDR3: CASSEGLRGRPYNSPLHF
V: TRBV25-1
size: few
J: TRBJ1-6
D: -

DNA: TGTGCCAGTAGGTCCGGAGGCACAGATACGCAGTATTTT
CDR3: CASRSGGTDTQYF
V: TRBV19
size: -
J: TRBJ2-3
D: -

DNA: TGTGCCAGCAACTCCGGGACAGGGGTAAATTCACCCCTCCACTTT
CDR3: CASNSGTGVNSPLHF
V: TRBV3-1/TRBV3-2
size: -
J: TRBJ1-6
D: TRBD1

DNA: TGTGCCAGTAGTCCCCCGAACAGAGGAGGCTACACCTTC
CDR3: CASSPPNRGGYTF
V: TRBV19
size: -
J: TRBJ1-2
D: -

DNA: TGCAGCGTTGCGGGACGGACCTCTGGGGCCAACGTCCTGACTTTC
CDR3: CSVAGRTSGANVLTF
V: TRBV29-1
size: -
J: TRBJ2-6
D: -

DNA: TGTGCCAGCAGTTTAAGCAGGGGGGACACTGAAGCTTTCTTT
CDR3: CASSLSRGDTEAFF
V: TRBV27
size: -
J: TRBJ1-1
D: TRBD1

DNA: TGTGCCACCAGTGATTCCATCTTTAAGTCAGCCGGCAATCAGCCCCAGCATTTT
CDR3: CATSDSIFKSAGNQPQHF
V: TRBV24-1
size: -
J: TRBJ1-5
D: -

DNA: TGTGCCAGCAGCGTAGCCCAGGGGCGACTCTCCGAGCAGTACTTC
CDR3: CASSVAQGRLSEQYF
V: TRBV9
size: -
J: TRBJ2-7
D: -

DNA: TGTGCCAGCAGCTTACTGGGTCTCCTGAGTACTGAAGCTTTCTTT
CDR3: CASSLLGLLSTEAFF
V: TRBV7-9
size: -
J: TRBJ1-1
D: -

DNA: TGTGCCAGTAGTATAGTTGCTAATCAGCCCCAGCATTTT
CDR3: CASSIVANQPQHF
V: TRBV19
size: -
J: TRBJ1-5
D: -

DNA: TGCGCCAGCAGCTTTGCCGGGACAGGCAACACCGGGGAGCTGTTTTTT
CDR3: CASSFAGTGNTGELFF
V: TRBV5-1
size: once
J: TRBJ2-2
D: TRBD1

DNA: TGTGCCAGCAAAATTAGTAATTCACCCCTCCACTTT
CDR3: CASKISNSPLHF
V: TRBV28
size: -
J: TRBJ1-6
D: -

DNA: TGCGCCAGCAGGTTAGGGACAGGTGAAGAGACCCAGTACTTC
CDR3: CASRLGTGEETQYF
V: TRBV5-1
size: once
J: TRBJ2-5
D: TRBD1

DNA: TGTGCCAGCAGGGGGGACCTGTCTTTAGTCTATGGCTACACCTTC
CDR3: CASRGDLSLVYGYTF
V: TRBV6-5
size: -
J: TRBJ1-2
D: -

DNA: TGTGCCAGCAGTCCTACAGGAACCTCCTACGAGCAGTACTTC
CDR3: CASSPTGTSYEQYF
V: TRBV28
size: -
J: TRBJ2-7
D: -

DNA: TGTGCCAGCAGTTTTCCGGAAGCAGGGGCTTCCTACGAGCAGTACTTC
CDR3: CASSFPEAGASYEQYF
V: TRBV28
size: -
J: TRBJ2-7
D: -

DNA: TGTGCCAGCATTGGGGGGCGGGGTGAGGAGCAGTACTTC
CDR3: CASIGGRGEEQYF
V: TRBV2
size: -
J: TRBJ2-7
D: -

DNA: TGTGCCAGCAGCTCCGCCGCAGATACGCAGTATTTT
CDR3: CASSSAADTQYF
V: TRBV11-3
size: -
J: TRBJ2-3
D: -

DNA: TGTGCCAGCAGCTTAGTCCTAGCGGGAGTTGAGCAGTTCTTC
CDR3: CASSLVLAGVEQFF
V: TRBV11-2
size: once
J: TRBJ2-1
D: TRBD2

DNA: TGTGCCAGCAGTGGGGGCAGGGCCCTATCGAGCTCCTACAATGAGCAGTTCTTC
CDR3: CASSGGRALSSSYNEQFF
V: TRBV27
size: -
J: TRBJ2-1
D: -

DNA: TGCGCCAGCAACCCAGGGGGCGGAACCGGGGAGCTGTTTTTT
CDR3: CASNPGGGTGELFF
V: TRBV5-1
size: -
J: TRBJ2-2
D: TRBD1

DNA: TGTGCCAGCTCACCGCCCGCGACGAACACCGGGGAGCTGTTTTTT
CDR3: CASSPPATNTGELFF
V: TRBV18
size: -
J: TRBJ2-2
D: -

DNA: TGTGCCAGCTCACCACCGAGGGCCTATAGCTCCTACAATGAGCAGTTCTTC
CDR3: CASSPPRAYSSYNEQFF
V: TRBV18
size: once
J: TRBJ2-1
D: -

DNA: TGTGCCAGCAGTTCCATCAGGCAGGGATACTCTGGGGCCAACGTCCTGACTTTC
CDR3: CASSSIRQGYSGANVLTF
V: TRBV28
size: -
J: TRBJ2-6
D: -